This TCR beta chain emerged from a study of graft-versus-host responses after intestinal transplantation. Germline V gene data show CDR1 as MGHRA and CDR2 as YSYEKL. The CDR3 sequence is 14 residues long. V lost 3 bases and J 1 base, leaving 7 bases between the germline ends. The table came from immunoSEQ multiplex PCR; TCRdb's copy has only in-frame clones and leaves some out. The data contain about 57,000 clones, approximately 90% of them singletons. General study results and limits: An association linked early post-transplant HvG declines with peak circulating GvH clone levels. Recipient-marrow GvH clones were detected, some having first appeared in ileum or blood. Patients with graft-donor T cell macrochimerism had high graft-versus-host to host-versus-graft clonal ratios in allografts.

Details on this clone: Its antigen remains unidentified.

This specimen consisted of PBMCs, obtained 26 days after transplant. The V and J genes are TRBV4-1 and TRBJ1-5, with D perhaps TRBD1 (6 bases). The clonotype originates from a human patient who received an intestinal transplant, so some T cells may come from the graft donor. The CDR3 nucleotides are TGCGCCAGCAGCCAGGACAGCAGCAATCAGCCCCAGCATTTT. Translated: CASSQDSSNQPQHF.